Shown below are 27 T cell receptor beta chains from a single sample sequenced in a study of blood T cell repertoires in COVID-19 (dated by TCRdb to 2020 to 2021). Library method: the immunoSEQ multiplex PCR assay. Held by TCRdb, this immuneACCESS table contains in-frame sequences only and omits some clones. Under half of the omission traces to an unresolved V gene where checked; the cause of the rest is unknown. This sample comprises about 480,000 clones, roughly nine tenths of them detected only once. Of the sample, approximately 8% is held by the ten largest clones. Source material: PBMCs or T cells enriched from blood (not recorded which). The receptors derive from a woman aged 60 to 75 who had recovered from COVID-19.

The chain carries TRBV27 and TRBJ1-1; D is unclear. V was trimmed by 3 bases and J by 6 bases, leaving 11 bases between them. Germline lookup yields CDR1 MNHEY and CDR2 SMNVEV (reference sequence). The CDR3 runs 13 residues. CDR3 coding DNA: TGTGCCAGCAGTTTTGCGGGTGGCGCTGAAGCTTTCTTT. This gives the protein CASSFAGGAEAFF.

The genes are TRBV10-3 and TRBJ2-2; 8 nucleotides align to TRBD2. This CDR3 has 14 residues. V gave up 8 bases and J gave up 4 bases; unmatched junction bases: 6. CDR1 is ENHRY, CDR2 SYGVKD, per germline. The CDR3: CAIRAGESTGELFF. For the CDR3, the DNA is TGTGCCATCCGAGCGGGGGAGAGCACCGGGGAGCTGTTTTTT.

The chain carries TRBV5-1 and TRBJ1-1; D remains ambiguous. The germline CDR1 and CDR2 sequences are SGHRS and YFSETQ. V lost 1 base, J lost 5 bases, and 9 bases lay in between. The CDR3 sequence is 13 residues long. The CDR3 coding sequence is TGCGCCAGCAGCTTGTCCCCGGTAACTGAAGCTTTCTTT. Translated, it gives CASSLSPVTEAFF.

This rearrangement joins TRBV6-5 to TRBJ2-7; D is possibly TRBD2 (5 bases). CDR3 length: 11 amino acids. CDR1 and CDR2 (germline): MNHEY, SVGAGI. V shed 5 bases and J shed 7 bases, with 9 bases lying between them. The CDR3 here is CASSNGEEQYV. The CDR3 DNA sequence: TGTGCCAGCAGTAACGGGGAGGAGCAGTACGTC.

The rearrangement links TRBV7-6 to TRBJ2-5, with 13 bases matching TRBD2. J gave up 5 bases and V 5 bases, and 8 bases lay outside the gene matches. From germline, CDR1 is SGHVS and CDR2 FNYEAQ. This CDR3 is 16 amino acids long. CDR3 sequence (DNA): TGTGCCAGCAGCCCCAAGGGACTAGCGGGGCTGGAGACCCAGTACTTC. It codes for CASSPKGLAGLETQYF.

This chain uses TRBV5-1 with TRBJ1-2, with TRBD1 as a possible D gene (6 bases). This CDR3 comprises 17 residues. V was pared by 0 bases and J by 0 bases, with 15 bases between. Germline V gene sequence: CDR1 SGHRS, CDR2 YFSETQ. The CDR3 protein is CASSLADSLQSNYGYTF. CDR3 DNA sequence: TGCGCCAGCAGCTTGGCGGACAGCCTACAATCTAACTATGGCTACACCTTC. The variable domain in full, completed from reference TRBV5-1 and TRBJ1-2, reads KAGVTQTPRYLIKTRGQQVTLSCSPISGHRSVSWYQQTPGQGLQFLFEYFSETQRNKGNFPGRFSGRQFSNSRSEMNVSTLELGDSALYLCASSLADSLQSNYGYTFGSGTRLTVV.

This chain joins TRBV28 and TRBJ1-3, with 9 bases matching TRBD1. The V and J ends lost 8 bases and 1 base, in that order; junction bases with no gene match: 9. The CDR3 is made up of 16 amino acids. The germline V gene encodes CDR1 MDHEN and CDR2 SYDVKM. The CDR3 sequence is CASRESGTGSGNTIYF. The DNA for the CDR3 is TGTGCCAGCCGGGAATCCGGGACAGGGTCTGGAAACACCATATATTTT.

This chain links TRBV9 with TRBJ1-1; D is unclear. Germline V gene lookup returns CDR1 SGDLS and CDR2 YYNGEE. The CDR3 loop spans 15 amino acids. V lost 4 bases, J lost 3 bases, and 16 bases lay in between. The CDR3 DNA sequence: TGTGCCAGCAGCCCAGAGGGTGGCTTTGACACTGAAGCTTTCTTT. Encoded protein: CASSPEGGFDTEAFF.

In its sample, this clone was seen once. The chain joins TRBV5-8 to TRBJ1-1; tentative D call: TRBD1 (5 bases). Per germline, CDR1 SGHTS and CDR2 YDEGEE. The V end was cut by 4 bases, the J end by 3 bases, with 16 bases between. This CDR3 comprises 15 residues. For the CDR3, the DNA is TGTGCCAGCAGCCCTGGTGGGGGGAAGGACACTGAAGCTTTCTTT. This codes for CASSPGGGKDTEAFF. The full variable domain, rest sourced from reference TRBV5-8 and TRBJ1-1, is EAGVTQSPTHLIKTRGQQATLRCSPISGHTSVYWYQQALGLGLQFLLWYDEGEERNRGNFPPRFSGRQFPNYSSELNVNALELEDSALYLCASSPGGGKDTEAFFGQGTRLTVV.

Written as DNA, the CDR3 is TGCGCCAGCAGCTTGGGAACCGGGCGAGGGACTAAGAGCACTGAAGCTTTCTTT. Amino acids: CASSLGTGRGTKSTEAFF. V is TRBV5-1 and J is TRBJ1-1, with D maybe TRBD1 (5 bases). Germline values: CDR1 SGHRS, CDR2 YFSETQ. Trimming stripped 0 bases from V and 4 bases from J, with 22 bases between. The CDR3 runs 18 residues.

The chain has TRBV9 and TRBJ1-2; D gene unclear. Looked up from germline, CDR1 is SGDLS and CDR2 is YYNGEE. There are 15 residues in the CDR3. Trimming pared 3 bases from V and 2 bases from J, leaving 14 bases between. The CDR3 nucleotides are TGTGCCAGCAGCGAGGGCGGGTTTGGGAACTATGGCTACACCTTC. Its translation is CASSEGGFGNYGYTF. Full variable domain (outside the CDR3, taken from reference TRBV9 and TRBJ1-2): DSGVTQTPKHLITATGQRVTLRCSPRSGDLSVYWYQQSLDQGLQFLIQYYNGEERAKGNILERFSAQQFPDLHSELNLSSLELGDSALYFCASSEGGFGNYGYTFGSGTRLTVV.

The chain couples TRBV5-1 to TRBJ2-5; 7 nucleotides agree with TRBD2. After removal of 4 bases from V and 2 bases from J, the junction contained 8 bases not matched to a gene. Germline-derived CDR1 and CDR2 are SGHRS and YFSETQ. The CDR3 is 15 amino acids. The CDR3 DNA reads as TGCGCCAGCAGCAGACTAGCTGTGGAGCAAGAGACCCAGTACTTC. Its translation: CASSRLAVEQETQYF.

The chain combines TRBV29-1 with TRBJ2-1; D is uncertain. CDR3 length equals 12 residues. Germline values: CDR1 SQVTM, CDR2 ANQGSEA. V was trimmed by 2 bases and J by 4 bases, leaving 6 bases between them. The CDR3 spells CSVEIGYNEQFF. CDR3 coding DNA: TGCAGCGTTGAAATCGGTTACAATGAGCAGTTCTTC.

This clone showed up just a few times. The rearrangement uses TRBV6-1 and TRBJ1-5, with a weak D call TRBD1 (5 bases). CDR1 is MNHNS and CDR2 is SASEGT in the germline V gene. Trimming took 0 bases from V and 4 from J, leaving 10 bases between them. The CDR3 totals 15 residues. CDR3 protein: CASSEAWAGNQPQHF. CDR3 coding DNA: TGTGCCAGCAGTGAAGCCTGGGCAGGGAATCAGCCCCAGCATTTT.

The rearrangement links TRBV5-4 to TRBJ1-3; 8 positions agree with TRBD1. The CDR3 is 14 amino acids. J lost 4 bases, V lost 4 bases, and 4 bases had no gene match. Germline V lookup: CDR1 SGHNT, CDR2 YYREEE (reference sequence). Here the CDR3 DNA reads TGTGCCAGCAGCCTACAGGGGGAAGGAAACACCATATATTTT. This codes for CASSLQGEGNTIYF.

The rearrangement joins TRBV10-3 to TRBJ2-3, with 16 bases matching TRBD2. The CDR3 covers 16 residues. After removal of 6 bases from V and 4 bases from J, the junction contained 4 bases not matched to a gene. Germline V gene data show CDR1 as ENHRY and CDR2 as SYGVKD. CDR3 coding DNA: TGTGCCATCAGCACCGGGACTAGCGGGGGGGCAGATACGCAGTATTTT. Translation: CAISTGTSGGADTQYF.

CDR3 loop: CASSSGTGSYNSPLHF. Written as DNA, the CDR3 is TGTGCCAGCAGCTCCGGGACAGGGTCCTATAATTCACCCCTCCACTTT. The J gene is TRBJ1-6, the V gene TRBV5-8; 9 bases agree with TRBD1. CDR3 size: 16 residues. The V gene's germline CDR1 is SGHTS and CDR2 YDEGEE. The V gene end was trimmed by 3 bases and the J gene end by 1 base; junction bases not matched to a gene: 2. The whole variable domain, remainder taken from reference TRBV5-8 and TRBJ1-6, is EAGVTQSPTHLIKTRGQQATLRCSPISGHTSVYWYQQALGLGLQFLLWYDEGEERNRGNFPPRFSGRQFPNYSSELNVNALELEDSALYLCASSSGTGSYNSPLHFGNGTRLTVT.

V is TRBV29-1 and J is TRBJ1-3; D gene ambiguous. V was trimmed by 7 bases and J by 0 bases, leaving 13 bases between them. The CDR3 loop spans 14 amino acids. Germline loops: CDR1 SQVTM, CDR2 ANQGSEA. CDR3 coding DNA: TGCAGCGCCAATATACCGAGCTCTGGAAACACCATATATTTT. Translating it yields CSANIPSSGNTIYF.

This chain connects TRBV29-1 to TRBJ1-1; D is ambiguous. The CDR3 has 10 amino acids. Trimming left V 7 bases short and J 11 bases short, with 14 bases between. Looked up from germline, CDR1 is SQVTM and CDR2 is ANQGSEA. Here the CDR3 DNA reads TGCAGCGGAGGCAGCTCTGGGGCTTTCTTT. The encoded protein is CSGGSSGAFF.

The chain recombines TRBV7-9 with TRBJ1-1, with TRBD1 matching 9 bases. This CDR3 spans 15 amino acids. Trimming cost V 6 bases and J 5 bases; bases outside gene matches: 10. Germline V gene lookup returns CDR1 SEHNR and CDR2 FQNEAQ (reference sequence). The CDR3 sequence is CASSSPGQGRTEAFF. In nucleotides, the CDR3 is TGTGCCAGCAGTTCTCCGGGACAGGGAAGAACTGAAGCTTTCTTT.

The chain has TRBV11-3 and TRBJ2-1; 8 positions agree with TRBD2. Germline V CDR1 and CDR2: SGHNT, YENEEA. The ends lost 5 bases at V and 2 bases at J; junction bases unmatched: 8. This CDR3 region has 16 residues. The CDR3 loop reads CASSIIGGETYNEQFF. CDR3 in DNA: TGTGCCAGCAGCATTATCGGGGGGGAAACCTACAATGAGCAGTTCTTC.

On this clone itself: The same CDR3 also results from other DNA sequences found in this sample. The J gene is TRBJ2-1, the V gene TRBV5-1, with a possible D match to TRBD1 (5 bases). Looked up from germline, CDR1 is SGHRS and CDR2 is YFSETQ. Between the trimmed V and J ends, which lost 0 bases and 6 bases, there was a span of 7 bases. This CDR3 region has 13 residues. The CDR3 nucleotides read TGCGCCAGCAGCTTGGGGGGCCCCAATGAGCAGTTCTTC. Translation gives CASSLGGPNEQFF.

The CDR3: CAWSVSEDSPLHF. In DNA form, the CDR3 reads TGTGCCTGGAGTGTGTCAGAGGATTCACCCCTCCACTTT. The J gene is TRBJ1-6, the V gene TRBV30; D ambiguous. Trimming left V 0 bases short and J 8 bases short, with 8 bases between. CDR1 and CDR2 (germline): GTSNPN, SVGIG (reference sequence). This CDR3 spans 13 amino acids.

This chain joins TRBV5-1 and TRBJ1-5, with D possibly matching TRBD1 (6 bases). Germline assignment: CDR1 SGHRS and CDR2 YFSETQ. Deletions cut 0 bases from V and 5 bases from J, with 12 bases between. The CDR3 has 15 amino acids. CDR3 amino acids: CASSLVGGADQPQHF. CDR3 bases: TGCGCCAGCAGCTTGGTTGGGGGCGCGGATCAGCCCCAGCATTTT.

The chain combines TRBV12-3 or TRBV12-4 with TRBJ2-1; no clear D gene. Trimming removed 2 bases at V and 6 bases at J, with 5 bases between. This CDR3 has 12 amino acids. The CDR3 is CASSLNRNEQFF. In DNA form, the CDR3 reads TGTGCCAGCAGTTTAAATCGCAATGAGCAGTTCTTC.

This clone is a singleton in its sample. This chain uses TRBV5-1 with TRBJ2-3; TRBD2 aligns across 9 bases. The CDR3 spans 15 residues. The V gene end was trimmed by 4 bases and the J gene end by 1 base; junction bases not matched to a gene: 4. CDR1 is SGHRS, CDR2 YFSETQ, per germline. The CDR3 bases are TGCGCCAGCAGCATCCCTAGCGGGGGCACAGATACGCAGTATTTT. Encoded protein: CASSIPSGGTDTQYF. Full variable domain (remainder filled in from reference TRBV5-1 and TRBJ2-3): KAGVTQTPRYLIKTRGQQVTLSCSPISGHRSVSWYQQTPGQGLQFLFEYFSETQRNKGNFPGRFSGRQFSNSRSEMNVSTLELGDSALYLCASSIPSGGTDTQYFGPGTRLTVL.

The chain combines TRBV18 with TRBJ1-3; tentative D call: TRBD1 (5 bases). V lost 2 bases and J 1 base, leaving 9 bases between the germline ends. The CDR3 length is 15 residues. Germline values: CDR1 KGHSH, CDR2 LQKENI. CDR3 sequence: CASSPDSPSGNTIYF. CDR3 DNA sequence: TGTGCCAGCTCACCAGACAGCCCATCTGGAAACACCATATATTTT.